This passage covers 30 T cell receptor beta chains from one sample sequenced in a study of T cell repertoires in cytomegalovirus infection. TCRdb re-derived calls from the reads in MiXCR, one entry per CDR3 protein. Among 150,000 to 200,000 distinct CDR3 sequences listed, around 15% were seen once. Sequenced material: PBMCs. These receptors all come from a human donor in good health (CMV status not recorded). Some clones in this sample may be carry-over from other donors' samples.

The sample holds a few counts of this clonotype. In nucleotides, the CDR3 is TGTGCCAGCAGTGAATGGACCTACGAGCAGTACTTC. Translation gives CASSEWTYEQYF. This chain joins TRBV25-1 and TRBJ2-7; D unclear. V gave up 1 base and J gave up 2 bases, with 3 bases separating them. CDR3 size: 12 residues. Germline values: CDR1 MGHDK, CDR2 SYGVNS.

DNA for the CDR3: TGTGCCAGCTCTTTTTCACGGGACACTGAAGCTTTCTTT. It specifies CASSFSRDTEAFF. This chain joins TRBV18 and TRBJ1-1; D remains unclear. Germline V gene lookup returns CDR1 KGHSH and CDR2 LQKENI. This CDR3 has 13 amino acids. Trimming cost V 6 bases and J 3 bases, with 11 bases left between them.

The chain carries TRBV20-1 and TRBJ1-1, with a tentative D call TRBD1 (5 bases). Per the germline V gene, CDR1 is DFQATT and CDR2 is SNEGSKA (reference sequence). V was cut by 0 bases and J by 0 bases, with 11 bases left in between. This CDR3 contains 15 residues. CDR3 region: CSAREGGTLNTEAFF. In DNA, the CDR3 is TGCAGTGCTAGAGAGGGGGGGACCCTGAACACTGAAGCTTTCTTT.

Turning to this clonotype: A much larger clone lies a single base off, so this may be a read error. No conserved phenylalanine or tryptophan is present at the end of the CDR3, so a read error is the likely explanation. V and J are TRBV28 and TRBJ2-2, with TRBD1 matching 7 bases. Trimming took 10 bases from V and 2 from J; bases not matched to a gene: 10. Germline V CDR1 and CDR2: MDHEN, SYDVKM. This CDR3 contains 15 residues. The CDR3 region has the DNA TGTGCCACCCGAAGTGACAGGGCTAACACCGGGGAGCTGTTTTAT. It yields the protein CATRSDRANTGELFY.

This clonotype has a count of ten or more. V is TRBV25-1 and J is TRBJ2-5; the D call may be TRBD1 or TRBD2 (5 bases each). CDR1 MGHDK and CDR2 SYGVNS come from the germline V gene. CDR3 length equals 15 residues. V was pared by 3 bases and J by 3 bases, with 14 bases between. CDR3 nucleotide sequence: TGTGCCAGCAGTGAGTGGGACGAGATCGAAGAGACCCAGTACTTC. Translation: CASSEWDEIEETQYF. Complete variable domain (other parts from reference TRBV25-1 and TRBJ2-5): EADIYQTPRYLVIGTGKKITLECSQTMGHDKMYWYQQDPGMELHLIHYSYGVNSTEKGDLSSESTVSRIRTEHFPLTLESARPSHTSQYLCASSEWDEIEETQYFGPGTRLLVL.

In its sample, this clonotype was seen many times. CDR3 region: CASSLGPTNEKLFF. The DNA of the CDR3 is TGTGCCAGCAGCTTAGGGCCAACTAATGAAAAACTGTTTTTT. The chain has TRBV7-2 and TRBJ1-4; D gene uncertain. V was trimmed by 1 base and J by 0 bases, leaving 3 bases between them. Germline-derived CDR1 and CDR2 are SGHTA and FQGNSA. This CDR3 has 14 residues.

This clonotype turned up a few times. The V gene is TRBV5-4, the J gene TRBJ2-1, with TRBD2 matching 8 bases. V lost 4 bases, J lost 9 bases, and 12 bases stayed unmatched. The germline V gene has CDR1 SGHNT and CDR2 YYREEE (reference sequence). The CDR3 totals 15 residues. The CDR3 loop is CASSLPGLVISEQFF. In DNA, the CDR3 is TGTGCCAGCAGCCTACCGGGACTAGTGATAAGTGAGCAGTTCTTC.

The chain joins TRBV3-1 to TRBJ2-6, with D unresolved. The CDR3 is made up of 15 amino acids. Germline assignment: CDR1 LGHDT and CDR2 YNNKEL (reference sequence). With 4 bases removed from V and 0 bases from J, the gap between germline ends came to 7 bases. In DNA, the CDR3 is TGTGCCAGCAGCCCCCGGAGCTCTGGGGCCAACGTCCTGACTTTC. Translated, it gives CASSPRSSGANVLTF.

CDR3 in DNA: TGTGCCAGCAGTTTATGGGCGGGACTAGCGGGAGACACCGGGGAGCTGTTTTTT. Amino acid sequence: CASSLWAGLAGDTGELFF. The chain carries TRBV28 and TRBJ2-2; the match to TRBD2 covers 14 bases. Germline V gene sequence: CDR1 MDHEN, CDR2 SYDVKM. The V segment lost 0 bases and the J segment 3 bases; nucleotides outside the gene matches: 3. The length of the CDR3 is 18 residues.

This clonotype was detected many times. This rearrangement joins TRBV7-2 to TRBJ2-1; 11 nucleotides align to TRBD2. Germline CDR1 reads SGHTA; CDR2 reads FQGNSA. The CDR3 loop spans 17 amino acids. After removal of 6 bases from V and 9 bases from J, the junction contained 16 bases not matched to a gene. The CDR3 sequence: CASRTRILAGGRGEQFF. The DNA for the CDR3 is TGTGCCAGCAGGACTCGTATTCTAGCGGGAGGACGGGGTGAGCAGTTCTTC.

This clonotype was seen ten or more times. This could be a read error, since a much larger clone is one nucleotide away. The gene calls are TRBV7-9 and TRBJ2-7; D uncertain. This CDR3 spans 11 amino acids. Trimming cost V 4 bases and J 2 bases, with 3 bases left between them. Germline V gives CDR1 SEHNR, CDR2 FQNEAQ (reference sequence). In DNA form, the CDR3 reads TGTGCCAGCAGCTCCCCCTACGAGCAGTACTTC. It translates to CASSSPYEQYF.

This clonotype has only a few counts. V usage is TRBV6-1 and J usage is TRBJ1-5; TRBD1 might be the D (5 bases). V dropped 8 bases and J dropped 0 bases, with 8 bases sitting between them. The CDR3 has 13 residues. CDR1 and CDR2 from the germline V gene are MNHNS and SASEGT. Here the CDR3 reads CASRGNSNQPQHF. The CDR3 nucleotides read TGTGCCAGCCGGGGGAATAGCAATCAGCCCCAGCATTTT.

This clonotype was recorded at least ten times. This rearrangement joins TRBV29-1 to TRBJ2-1; no reliable D call. V shed 6 bases and J shed 8 bases, with 20 bases lying between them. This CDR3 spans 14 amino acids. Germline CDR1 reads SQVTM; CDR2 reads ANQGSEA. CDR3 region: CSVNGPHSGDEQFF. CDR3 nucleotide sequence: TGCAGCGTCAACGGGCCTCACAGTGGCGATGAGCAGTTCTTC.

This clonotype has more than one count but fewer than ten. V is TRBV5-5 and J is TRBJ2-1, with 10 bases lining up with TRBD2. CDR1 SGHKS and CDR2 YYEKEE come from the germline V gene (reference sequence). This CDR3 has 16 residues. V gave up 4 bases and J gave up 3 bases; unmatched junction bases: 7. For the CDR3, the DNA is TGTGCCAGCAGCATGTTAGCGGGAGGCGACTACAATGAGCAGTTCTTC. Its protein is CASSMLAGGDYNEQFF.

This clonotype was seen repeatedly, ten times or more. This chain connects TRBV6-6 to TRBJ2-1, with D uncertain. The CDR3 runs to 14 residues. V was cut by 0 bases and J by 8 bases, with 11 bases left in between. CDR1 and CDR2 (germline): MNHNY, SVGAGI (reference sequence). The CDR3 here is CASSYSPGLDEQFF. The CDR3, as DNA: TGTGCCAGCAGTTACTCCCCAGGTTTGGATGAGCAGTTCTTC.

The rearrangement links TRBV5-1 to TRBJ2-5; 8 positions match TRBD2. The germline CDR1 and CDR2 sequences are SGHRS and YFSETQ. The CDR3 consists of 16 residues. V lost 1 base, J lost 1 base, and 6 bases stayed unmatched. CDR3 DNA sequence: TGCGCCAGCAGCTTGTCGGTAGCGGGAAGCCAAGAGACCCAGTACTTC. Amino acids: CASSLSVAGSQETQYF.

V and J are TRBV2 and TRBJ2-2, with TRBD2 identical over 14 bases. The trim removed 5 bases at V and 6 bases at J, leaving 5 bases unmatched. Germline loops: CDR1 SNHLY, CDR2 FYNNEI. This CDR3 is 16 amino acids long. CDR3 bases: TGTGCCAGCAGTCCCGGACTAGCGGGAGGTTCCGGGGAGCTGTTTTTT. It encodes CASSPGLAGGSGELFF.

This clonotype was counted only a few times. The gene calls are TRBV7-9 and TRBJ2-7; D assignment may be TRBD1 or TRBD2 (5 bases each). Trimming stripped 5 bases from V and 4 bases from J, with 15 bases between. Germline loops: CDR1 SEHNR, CDR2 FQNEAQ (reference sequence). This CDR3 comprises 14 residues. The CDR3 coding sequence is TGTGCCAGCAGCCCCCGGGACGGAGTTTACGAGCAGTACTTC. This translates into CASSPRDGVYEQYF.

V is TRBV5-1 and J is TRBJ2-1, with TRBD2 matching over 8 bases. This CDR3 has 15 amino acids. J gave up 2 bases and V 4 bases, and 5 bases lay outside the gene matches. Per germline, CDR1 SGHRS and CDR2 YFSETQ. CDR3 sequence (DNA): TGCGCCAGCAGCCTTAGCGGGGATACCTACAATGAGCAGTTCTTC. Amino acid sequence: CASSLSGDTYNEQFF.

The chain couples TRBV27 to TRBJ2-3; no firm D call. This CDR3 has 14 residues. Germline lookup yields CDR1 MNHEY and CDR2 SMNVEV (reference sequence). V lost 5 bases and J 3 bases, leaving 12 bases between the germline ends. The CDR3 DNA reads as TGTGCCAGCAGTGCAGTGCAGGCAACAGATACGCAGTATTTT. Its translation is CASSAVQATDTQYF.

At least ten counts were recorded for this clonotype. The V and J genes are TRBV7-3 and TRBJ2-1; 9 nucleotides align to TRBD1. Germline loops: CDR1 SGHTA, CDR2 FQGTGA. This CDR3 has 15 amino acids. Trimming took 7 bases from V and 7 from J; bases not matched to a gene: 11. Here the CDR3 reads CASTSPGTGRNEQFF. CDR3 nucleotide sequence: TGTGCCAGCACCAGTCCCGGGACAGGGCGGAATGAGCAGTTCTTC.

A few counts support this clonotype. The chain uses TRBV11-2 and TRBJ2-3; no definite D call. V lost 7 bases, J lost 6 bases, and 8 bases lay in between. Germline lookup yields CDR1 SGHAT and CDR2 FQNNGV. The CDR3 covers 11 residues. The CDR3 sequence is CASMVTDTQYF. Here the CDR3 DNA reads TGTGCCAGCATGGTGACCGATACGCAGTATTTT.

This clonotype was detected only a few times. The gene calls are TRBV5-4 and TRBJ2-7; 7 bases are a match to TRBD1. The CDR3 sequence is 16 residues long. CDR1 SGHNT and CDR2 YYREEE come from the germline V gene (reference sequence). V was pared by 4 bases and J by 3 bases, with 13 bases of the junction left unmatched. This CDR3 is CASSIDMTGQVYEQYF. The CDR3 bases are TGTGCCAGCAGCATCGATATGACAGGGCAGGTCTACGAGCAGTACTTC.

In its sample, this clonotype was seen many times. V and J are TRBV7-2 and TRBJ2-7; the match to TRBD2 covers 13 bases. Germline V lookup: CDR1 SGHTA, CDR2 FQGNSA. The CDR3 is made up of 18 amino acids. Trimming cost V 4 bases and J 0 bases; bases outside gene matches: 9. The CDR3 spells CASSSRLAGGSLSYEQYF. The CDR3 DNA reads as TGTGCCAGCAGCTCCAGACTAGCGGGAGGCAGCCTCTCCTACGAGCAGTACTTC. The full variable domain, completed using reference TRBV7-2 and TRBJ2-7, is GAGVSQSPSNKVTEKGKDVELRCDPISGHTALYWYRQSLGQGLEFLIYFQGNSAPDKSGLPSDRFSAERTGGSVSTLTIQRTQQEDSAVYLCASSSRLAGGSLSYEQYFGPGTRLTVT.

This clonotype was recorded a few times. The chain links TRBV29-1 to TRBJ2-3, with TRBD1 matching over 9 bases. The CDR3 consists of 15 residues. Germline lookup yields CDR1 SQVTM and CDR2 ANQGSEA. J lost 1 base, V lost 5 bases, and 7 bases had no gene match. As DNA, the CDR3 is TGCAGCGTTACTCAAACAGGGGGCGGCACAGATACGCAGTATTTT. Translation gives CSVTQTGGGTDTQYF.

This clonotype turned up a few times. This rearrangement joins TRBV6-2 or TRBV6-3 to TRBJ1-2; D not resolved. V lost 2 bases to trimming and J lost 8 bases, with 12 bases between them. Per germline, CDR1 MNHEY and CDR2 SVGEGT. This CDR3 contains 13 residues. The CDR3 sequence: CASSYGDLGGYTF. The CDR3 region has the DNA TGTGCCAGCAGTTACGGCGACTTGGGCGGCTACACCTTC.

This clonotype has ten or more counts. The rearrangement joins TRBV5-6 to TRBJ1-1; TRBD1 might be the D (6 bases). CDR3 size: 16 residues. The V gene lost 1 base and the J gene lost 5 bases, with 18 bases spanning the gap. Germline CDR1 reads SGHDT; CDR2 reads YYEEEE. The CDR3 DNA is TGTGCCAGCAGCTTGCGAGGGGGGAGTGTCGAAACTGAAGCTTTCTTT. Residues: CASSLRGGSVETEAFF.

Ten or more counts support this clonotype. The genes are TRBV6-2 or TRBV6-3 and TRBJ2-7, with D perhaps being TRBD1 or TRBD2 (5 bases each). The ends were cut back, 0 bases at V and 7 bases at J, with 16 bases in the middle. The CDR3 length is 15 residues. Per the germline V gene, CDR1 is MNHEY and CDR2 is SVGEGT. The chain's CDR3 is CASSYSEGTQSEQYF. The CDR3 DNA reads as TGTGCCAGCAGTTACTCGGAAGGGACCCAGTCAGAGCAGTACTTC.

This clonotype was detected many times. The chain has TRBV12-3 or TRBV12-4 and TRBJ1-5; a possible D gene is TRBD1 (5 bases). V lost 5 bases and J 4 bases, leaving 21 bases between the germline ends. This CDR3 spans 17 amino acids. In DNA, the CDR3 is TGTGCCAGCAGTGCACCCGCCGGGACCTCCAGTAATCAGCCCCAGCATTTT. It encodes CASSAPAGTSSNQPQHF.

In this sample, this clonotype turned up many times. V is TRBV4-1 and J is TRBJ2-7; D is undetermined. Germline CDR1 and CDR2: MGHRA and YSYEKL. V was pared by 2 bases and J by 3 bases, with 14 bases between. The CDR3 is 15 amino acids. The DNA of the CDR3 is TGCGCCAGCAGCCAACGCTCCGAGCAGCTCTACGAGCAGTACTTC. This sequence encodes CASSQRSEQLYEQYF.